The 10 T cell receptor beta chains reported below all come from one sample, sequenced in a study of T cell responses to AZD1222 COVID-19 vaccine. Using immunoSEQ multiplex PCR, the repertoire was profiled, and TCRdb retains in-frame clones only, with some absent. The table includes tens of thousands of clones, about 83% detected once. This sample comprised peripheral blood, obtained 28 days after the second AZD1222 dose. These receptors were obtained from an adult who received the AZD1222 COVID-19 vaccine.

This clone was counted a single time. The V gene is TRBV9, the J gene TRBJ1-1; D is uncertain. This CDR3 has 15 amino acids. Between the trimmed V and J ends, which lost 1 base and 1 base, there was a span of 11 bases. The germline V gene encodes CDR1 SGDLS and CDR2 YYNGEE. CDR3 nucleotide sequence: TGTGCCAGCAGCGTAAATGGAATGGCGAACACTGAAGCTTTCTTT. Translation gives CASSVNGMANTEAFF.

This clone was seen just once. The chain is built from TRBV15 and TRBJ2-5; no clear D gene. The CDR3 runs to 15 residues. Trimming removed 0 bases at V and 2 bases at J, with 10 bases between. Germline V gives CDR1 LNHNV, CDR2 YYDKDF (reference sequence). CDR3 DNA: TGTGCCACCAGCAGAGATCCCTCTACTCAAGAGACCCAGTACTTC. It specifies CATSRDPSTQETQYF.

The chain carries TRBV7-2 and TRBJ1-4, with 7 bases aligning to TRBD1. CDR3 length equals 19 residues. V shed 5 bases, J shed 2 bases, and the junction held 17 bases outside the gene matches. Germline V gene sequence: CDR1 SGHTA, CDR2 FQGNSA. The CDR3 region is CASSPRQGMKWETNEKLFF. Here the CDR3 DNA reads TGTGCCAGCAGCCCTCGACAGGGTATGAAGTGGGAGACTAATGAAAAACTGTTTTTT. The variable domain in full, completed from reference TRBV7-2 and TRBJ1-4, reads GAGVSQSPSNKVTEKGKDVELRCDPISGHTALYWYRQSLGQGLEFLIYFQGNSAPDKSGLPSDRFSAERTGGSVSTLTIQRTQQEDSAVYLCASSPRQGMKWETNEKLFFGSGTQLSVL.

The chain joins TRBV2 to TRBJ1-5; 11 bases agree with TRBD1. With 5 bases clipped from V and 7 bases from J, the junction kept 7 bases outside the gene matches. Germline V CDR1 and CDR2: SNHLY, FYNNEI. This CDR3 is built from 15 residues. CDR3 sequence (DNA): TGTGCCAGCAGTTGGGGACAGGGGGAGGGACAGCCCCAGCATTTT. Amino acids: CASSWGQGEGQPQHF.

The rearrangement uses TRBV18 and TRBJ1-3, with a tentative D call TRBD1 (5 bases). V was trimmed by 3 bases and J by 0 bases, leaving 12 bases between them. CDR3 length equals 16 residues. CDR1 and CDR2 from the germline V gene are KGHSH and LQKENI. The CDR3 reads CASSPSTAISGNTIYF. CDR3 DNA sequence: TGTGCCAGCTCACCCTCGACAGCCATCTCTGGAAACACCATATATTTT.

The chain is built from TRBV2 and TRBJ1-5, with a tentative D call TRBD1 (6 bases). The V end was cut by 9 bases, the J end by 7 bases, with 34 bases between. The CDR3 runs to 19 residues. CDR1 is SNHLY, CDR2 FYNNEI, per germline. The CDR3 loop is CASAGAVNRAGEGGQPQHF. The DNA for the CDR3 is TGTGCCAGTGCGGGGGCAGTGAATAGGGCAGGGGAGGGTGGACAGCCCCAGCATTTT.

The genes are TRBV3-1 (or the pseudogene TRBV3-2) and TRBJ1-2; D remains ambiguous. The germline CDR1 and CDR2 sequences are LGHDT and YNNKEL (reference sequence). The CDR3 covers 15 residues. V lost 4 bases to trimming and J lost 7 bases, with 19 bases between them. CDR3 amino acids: CASSLGRGQSVGYTF. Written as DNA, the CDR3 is TGTGCCAGCAGCCTAGGACGGGGTCAAAGCGTTGGCTACACCTTC.

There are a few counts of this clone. The CDR3 sequence is CASSESTSNIQYF. For the CDR3, the DNA is TGTGCCAGCAGTGAATCCACGTCAAACATTCAGTACTTC. The gene calls are TRBV27 and TRBJ2-4; D not certain. Germline CDR1 and CDR2: MNHEY and SMNVEV (reference sequence). The V end lost 5 bases, the J end lost 6 bases, and 11 bases lay between the germline ends. This CDR3 region has 13 residues.

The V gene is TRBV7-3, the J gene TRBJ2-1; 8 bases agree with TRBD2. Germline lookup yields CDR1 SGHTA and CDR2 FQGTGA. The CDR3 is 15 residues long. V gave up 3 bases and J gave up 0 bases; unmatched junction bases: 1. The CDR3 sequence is CASSFSGNSYNEQFF. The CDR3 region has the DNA TGTGCCAGCAGCTTTAGCGGGAACTCCTACAATGAGCAGTTCTTC.

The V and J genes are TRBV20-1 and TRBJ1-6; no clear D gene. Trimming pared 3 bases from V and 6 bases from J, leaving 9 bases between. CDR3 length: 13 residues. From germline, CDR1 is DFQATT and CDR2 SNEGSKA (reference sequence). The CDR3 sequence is CSASLALNSPLHF. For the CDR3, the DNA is TGCAGTGCTAGTTTGGCTCTTAATTCACCCCTCCACTTT.